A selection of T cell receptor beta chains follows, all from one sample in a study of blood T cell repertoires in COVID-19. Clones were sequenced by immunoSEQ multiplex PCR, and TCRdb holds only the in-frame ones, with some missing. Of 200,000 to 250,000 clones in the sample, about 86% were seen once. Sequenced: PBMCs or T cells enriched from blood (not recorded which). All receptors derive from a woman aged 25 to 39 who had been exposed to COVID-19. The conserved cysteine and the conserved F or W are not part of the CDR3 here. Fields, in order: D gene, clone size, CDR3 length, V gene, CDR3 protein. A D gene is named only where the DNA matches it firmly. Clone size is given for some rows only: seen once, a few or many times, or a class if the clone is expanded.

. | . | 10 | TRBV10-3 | AIQNPTAEAF
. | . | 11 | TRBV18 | ASSPPWGDEQY
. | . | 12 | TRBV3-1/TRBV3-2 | ASSQSVNSYEQY
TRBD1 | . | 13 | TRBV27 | ASSFWGQWGNIQY
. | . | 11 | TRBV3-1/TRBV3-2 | ASSQGADYGYT
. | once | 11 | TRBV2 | ASSEQGDEGYT
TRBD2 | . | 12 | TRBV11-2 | ASSPGLAGVVQF
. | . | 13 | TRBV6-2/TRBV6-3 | ASSDRRQRTGELF
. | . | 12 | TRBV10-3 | AISAGYNTDTQY
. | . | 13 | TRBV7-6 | ASSLVPGGDTEAF
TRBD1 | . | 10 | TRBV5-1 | ASSLQGTEAF
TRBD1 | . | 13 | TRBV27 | ASSPWDRGGTEAF
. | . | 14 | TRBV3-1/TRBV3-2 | ASSQGAYVRVYGYT
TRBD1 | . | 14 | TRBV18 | ASSPSGQGVRYEQY
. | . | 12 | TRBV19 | ASKRVYSNQPQH
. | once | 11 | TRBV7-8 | ASSLNRDPEAF
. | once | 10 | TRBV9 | ASSGETAEAF
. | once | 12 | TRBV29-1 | SVRQANLDSPLH